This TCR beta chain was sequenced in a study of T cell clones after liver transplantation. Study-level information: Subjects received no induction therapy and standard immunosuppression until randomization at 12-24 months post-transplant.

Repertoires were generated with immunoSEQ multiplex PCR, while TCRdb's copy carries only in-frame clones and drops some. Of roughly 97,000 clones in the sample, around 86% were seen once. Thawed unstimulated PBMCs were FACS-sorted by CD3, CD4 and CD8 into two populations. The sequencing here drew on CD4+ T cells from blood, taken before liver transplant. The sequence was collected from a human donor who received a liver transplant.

CDR3 sequence (DNA): TGTGCCAGCACCTCCGGGACCTACAATGAGCAGTTCTTC. As protein: CASTSGTYNEQFF. The chain couples TRBV28 to TRBJ2-1; possibly TRBD2 for D (5 bases). The V gene's germline CDR1 is MDHEN and CDR2 SYDVKM. The length of the CDR3 is 13 residues. The ends were cut back, 7 bases at V and 2 bases at J, with 9 bases in the middle.